Below, 25 T cell receptor beta chains from the same sample are listed, as sequenced in a study of T cell responses to AZD1222 COVID-19 vaccine. Assay: immunoSEQ multiplex PCR; the TCRdb copy retains only in-frame clones and omits some. The sample consists of tens of thousands of clones, around nine tenths of them appearing once. Sequences were derived from peripheral blood, sampled on day 0 of AZD1222 vaccination. These receptors originate from an adult in good health.

This rearrangement joins TRBV2 to TRBJ1-2, with TRBD1 identical over 8 bases. The CDR3 contains 16 residues. Germline V CDR1 and CDR2: SNHLY, FYNNEI. The trim removed 5 bases at V and 7 bases at J, leaving 15 bases unmatched. CDR3 nucleotide sequence: TGTGCCAGCAGTCCCCCGCGGGGGGGACAGGAAGGTGGCTACACCTTC. Translating gives CASSPPRGGQEGGYTF.

V gene TRBV18 combines with J gene TRBJ2-2; perhaps TRBD2 as D (6 bases). This CDR3 is 18 amino acids long. V was trimmed by 0 bases and J by 2 bases, leaving 16 bases between them. Germline CDR1 KGHSH, CDR2 LQKENI. CDR3 region: CASSPPGGTRGNTGELFF. Here the CDR3 DNA reads TGTGCCAGCTCACCACCGGGTGGTACGCGGGGAAACACCGGGGAGCTGTTTTTT.

In the case of this clone: The sample holds other DNA sequences that translate to the same CDR3. The chain links TRBV19 to TRBJ1-1; D is undetermined. Trimming removed 4 bases from V and 1 base from J, with 7 bases in between. The germline V gene encodes CDR1 LNHDA and CDR2 SQIVND (reference sequence). This CDR3 spans 13 amino acids. CDR3 DNA sequence: TGTGCCAGTAGTACGGGCAGGAACACTGAAGCTTTCTTT. It encodes CASSTGRNTEAFF.

V gene TRBV19 combines with J gene TRBJ1-1; tentative D call: TRBD1 (5 bases). V lost 7 bases and J lost 3, with 15 bases in between. The germline CDR1 and CDR2 sequences are LNHDA and SQIVND (reference sequence). There are 14 residues in the CDR3. CDR3 sequence: CASTETVLDTEAFF. CDR3 nucleotides: TGTGCCAGTACGGAGACAGTATTGGACACTGAAGCTTTCTTT.

The rearrangement links TRBV3-1 (or the pseudogene TRBV3-2) to TRBJ1-4; no firm D call. The CDR3 loop spans 13 amino acids. The V gene's germline CDR1 is LGHDT and CDR2 YNNKEL (reference sequence). The ends were cut back, 6 bases at V and 6 bases at J, with 11 bases in the middle. Written as DNA, the CDR3 is TGTGCCAGCAGTCCCTCGTTGTATGAAAAACTGTTTTTT. It specifies CASSPSLYEKLFF.

This chain connects TRBV7-2 to TRBJ2-7; TRBD1 agrees at 9 bases. Trimming took 5 bases from V and 0 from J; bases not matched to a gene: 8. CDR1 is SGHTA and CDR2 is FQGNSA in the germline V gene. The CDR3 runs to 16 residues. The CDR3 reads CASSPIATGGSYEQYF. For the CDR3, the DNA is TGTGCCAGCAGCCCTATAGCGACAGGGGGCTCCTACGAGCAGTACTTC.

The genes are TRBV30 and TRBJ1-4; 7 bases match TRBD1. This CDR3 has 15 amino acids. CDR1 is GTSNPN and CDR2 is SVGIG in the germline V gene (reference sequence). Trimming took 1 base from V and 8 from J; bases not matched to a gene: 10. The CDR3 loop is CAWSGKGAGEEKLFF. The CDR3 DNA sequence: TGTGCCTGGAGTGGAAAGGGGGCAGGGGAAGAAAAACTGTTTTTT.

As DNA, the CDR3 is TGTGCCAGCAGCCAGGAACCGCGGTCCGGGGAGCTGTTTTTT. As protein: CASSQEPRSGELFF. The V and J genes are TRBV7-9 and TRBJ2-2; D not certain. V lost 5 bases and J lost 6, with 13 bases in between. This CDR3 has 14 amino acids. Germline V gene sequence: CDR1 SEHNR, CDR2 FQNEAQ (reference sequence).

The chain uses TRBV2 and TRBJ2-5, with D uncertain. Germline CDR1 is SNHLY and CDR2 is FYNNEI. Trimming shortened V by 5 bases and J by 3 bases, and 10 bases separated the two germline ends. The CDR3 contains 13 residues. CDR3: CASSFSRKETQYF. For the CDR3, the DNA is TGTGCCAGCAGTTTTTCCCGGAAAGAGACCCAGTACTTC.

This chain joins TRBV11-2 and TRBJ2-7; 8 bases agree with TRBD1. The trim removed 8 bases at V and 0 bases at J, leaving 12 bases unmatched. Germline V gene sequence: CDR1 SGHAT, CDR2 FQNNGV. This CDR3 is 16 amino acids long. CDR3 sequence reads: CASHVTGDGSSYEQYF. The CDR3 nucleotides read TGTGCCAGCCACGTGACAGGGGACGGGAGCTCCTACGAGCAGTACTTC.

The chain combines TRBV27 with TRBJ1-2; no clear D. CDR3 size: 12 residues. V shed 7 bases and J shed 1 base, with 7 bases lying between them. The germline CDR1 and CDR2 sequences are MNHEY and SMNVEV (reference sequence). The CDR3, as DNA: TGTGCCAGCATGGGGTATAACTATGGCTACACCTTC. Protein sequence: CASMGYNYGYTF.

In DNA, the CDR3 is TGCGCCAGCGCCGTAGGGGGAGGGTACTACAATGAGCAGTTCTTC. Its translation is CASAVGGGYYNEQFF. V is TRBV5-1 and J is TRBJ2-1; weak D call: TRBD2 (7 bases). Germline-derived CDR1 and CDR2 are SGHRS and YFSETQ. The CDR3 is made up of 15 amino acids. Trimming removed 7 bases from V and 3 bases from J, with 17 bases in between.

The chain carries TRBV28 and TRBJ2-7, with D possibly being TRBD2 (5 bases). The CDR3 has 13 amino acids. Trimming removed 3 bases from V and 7 bases from J, with 13 bases in between. Per germline, CDR1 MDHEN and CDR2 SYDVKM. CDR3 sequence (DNA): TGTGCCAGCAGTTTGCTAGGGAGCTGGGAGCAGTACTTC. Its protein is CASSLLGSWEQYF.

The V call is TRBV23-1, the J call TRBJ2-1; D may be TRBD1 (6 bases). TRBV23-1 falls under the ORF class, with uncertain function. The CDR3 spans 15 residues. Trimming removed 3 bases at V and 3 bases at J, with 12 bases between. CDR3 DNA sequence: TGCGCCAGCAGTCAGTCCGGACAGAACTACAATGAGCAGTTCTTC. This encodes CASSQSGQNYNEQFF.

This chain uses TRBV7-2 with TRBJ1-2, with TRBD1 matching 9 bases. The CDR3 is made up of 13 amino acids. Trimming at V came to 5 bases and at J to 8 bases, leaving 6 bases not matched to a gene. The germline V gene encodes CDR1 SGHTA and CDR2 FQGNSA. The CDR3 DNA sequence: TGTGCCAGCAGCCAGGGGACAGGGAAAGGCTACACCTTC. Amino acid sequence: CASSQGTGKGYTF.

This clone appeared a single time. The rearrangement uses TRBV3-1 (or the pseudogene TRBV3-2) and TRBJ1-1; D unresolved. Trimming stripped 1 base from V and 10 bases from J, with 13 bases between. Germline CDR1 is LGHDT and CDR2 is YNNKEL (reference sequence). The CDR3 is 13 residues long. The CDR3 loop is CASSQVEGVGAFF. In DNA, the CDR3 is TGTGCCAGCAGCCAAGTGGAGGGAGTAGGAGCTTTCTTT.

The V gene is TRBV7-2, the J gene TRBJ1-6; the D gene is possibly TRBD1 (6 bases). The CDR3 consists of 15 residues. V was shortened by 5 bases and J by 11 bases, with 19 bases between the two germline ends. Germline-derived CDR1 and CDR2 are SGHTA and FQGNSA. The CDR3 reads CASSPSRGQGPPLHF. DNA of the CDR3: TGTGCCAGCAGCCCCTCCCGGGGGCAAGGTCCACCCCTCCACTTT.

The chain couples TRBV29-1 to TRBJ2-5, with TRBD2 identical over 12 bases. V shed 5 bases and J 5 bases; nucleotides not matched to a gene: 6. CDR1 is SQVTM, CDR2 ANQGSEA, per germline. The CDR3 is made up of 14 amino acids. CDR3 in amino acids: CSVLTSGRRETQYF. The CDR3 DNA is TGCAGCGTTCTTACTAGCGGGAGGAGGGAGACCCAGTACTTC.

V gene TRBV19 combines with J gene TRBJ1-5, with 8 bases matching TRBD1. Losses at the gene ends were 5 bases for V and 2 bases for J; bases not matched to a gene: 11. Germline V lookup: CDR1 LNHDA, CDR2 SQIVND (reference sequence). This CDR3 has 17 amino acids. The CDR3 sequence: CASSLPGTGWRNQPQHF. CDR3 nucleotides: TGTGCCAGTAGTCTTCCCGGGACAGGTTGGCGCAATCAGCCCCAGCATTTT.

The V and J genes are TRBV7-2 and TRBJ1-6, with TRBD1 matching 7 bases. There are 19 residues in the CDR3. V shed 2 bases, J shed 4 bases, and the junction held 14 bases outside the gene matches. Germline values: CDR1 SGHTA, CDR2 FQGNSA. CDR3 bases: TGTGCCAGCAGCTTAAGACCACCCACAGGGGACTATTATAATTCACCCCTCCACTTT. Amino acids: CASSLRPPTGDYYNSPLHF.

J is TRBJ1-1 and V is TRBV28, with 8 bases that match TRBD1. V was pared by 6 bases and J by 4 bases, with 19 bases of the junction left unmatched. CDR3 length: 18 residues. The germline gives CDR1 MDHEN, CDR2 SYDVKM. The CDR3 region is CASSGPTPDRGKGTEAFF. The CDR3 nucleotides read TGTGCCAGCAGCGGTCCCACGCCCGACAGGGGAAAGGGCACTGAAGCTTTCTTT.

This clone was picked up one time. The chain is built from TRBV7-8 and TRBJ2-5, with D perhaps assigned TRBD1 or TRBD2 (5 bases each). The CDR3 runs 15 residues. Germline CDR1 and CDR2: SGHVS and FQNEAQ. V was shortened by 3 bases and J by 3 bases, with 14 bases between the two germline ends. CDR3 bases: TGTGCCAGCAGCTTGGGGACGTTTTTTGAAGAGACCCAGTACTTC. Amino acid sequence: CASSLGTFFEETQYF.

The chain employs TRBV18 and TRBJ2-1; 8 bases line up with TRBD1. V gave up 1 base and J gave up 5 bases; unmatched junction bases: 7. The V gene's germline CDR1 is KGHSH and CDR2 LQKENI. This CDR3 spans 16 amino acids. CDR3 nucleotide sequence: TGTGCCAGCTCACCACGTTCGACAGGGGAACACAATGAGCAGTTCTTC. As protein: CASSPRSTGEHNEQFF.

The V call is TRBV7-9, the J call TRBJ2-7, with TRBD1 as a possible D gene (6 bases). V lost 8 bases, J lost 5 bases, and 19 bases lay in between. CDR1 is SEHNR and CDR2 is FQNEAQ in the germline V gene (reference sequence). The CDR3 runs to 14 residues. CDR3 bases: TGTGCCAGCGGGGGCCGGGACCAAAGGCACGAGCAGTACTTC. Protein sequence: CASGGRDQRHEQYF. Looking up the rest from reference TRBV7-9 and TRBJ2-7 gives the full variable domain: DTGVSQNPRHKITKRGQNVTFRCDPISEHNRLYWYRQTLGQGPEFLTYFQNEAQLEKSRLLSDRFSAERPKGSFSTLEIQRTEQGDSAMYLCASGGRDQRHEQYFGPGTRLTVT.

This clone was seen a few times. For the CDR3, the DNA is TGTGCCAGCAGACCCCTTTCAGGGGGCGGCTTGTATATTGGAAACACCATATATTTT. This codes for CASRPLSGGGLYIGNTIYF. This chain uses TRBV13 with TRBJ1-3; 8 nucleotides align to TRBD1. The CDR3 spans 19 residues. With V trimmed by 6 bases and J by 3 bases, 19 bases remained unmatched. The germline V gene has CDR1 PRHDT and CDR2 FYEKMQ (reference sequence).